A selection of T cell receptor beta chains follows, all from one sample in a study of T cell responses to AZD1222 COVID-19 vaccine. The repertoire was sequenced with immunoSEQ multiplex PCR; TCRdb's copy has only in-frame clones and lacks some. The data show 150,000 to 200,000 clones, 75% to 95% seen once. The specimen comprised peripheral blood, sampled on day 0 of AZD1222 vaccination. Receptor source: an adult in good health. Both conserved end residues are part of each CDR3. The order of the fields is J gene, V gene, D gene, clone size, CDR3 DNA, CDR3 protein. D genes are given only for firm matches. For some rows the clone size is stated as once, few or many, or as a class when expanded; others skip it.

j_gene: TRBJ2-1; v_gene: TRBV19; d_gene: TRBD1; abundance: NA; CDR3nt: TGTGCCAGTAACCGACAGGGAGTAAAGAATGAGCAGTTCTTC; CDR3aa: CASNRQGVKNEQFF
j_gene: TRBJ1-5; v_gene: TRBV7-2; d_gene: NA; abundance: NA; CDR3nt: TGTGCCAGCAGCGCCCGGGGGGGAGCGTGGGGCAATCAGCCCCAGCATTTT; CDR3aa: CASSARGGAWGNQPQHF
j_gene: TRBJ1-1; v_gene: TRBV6-5; d_gene: NA; abundance: NA; CDR3nt: TGTGCCAGCTCAGTTGAATGGAGGGGCACTGAAGCTTTCTTT; CDR3aa: CASSVEWRGTEAFF
j_gene: TRBJ2-1; v_gene: TRBV30; d_gene: TRBD1; abundance: NA; CDR3nt: TGTGCCTGGAGTTTGGGTACAGGGGTCTACAATGAGCAGTTCTTC; CDR3aa: CAWSLGTGVYNEQFF
j_gene: TRBJ2-7; v_gene: TRBV20-1; d_gene: NA; abundance: few; CDR3nt: TGCAGTGCTACTGACCCCCCGCTTAACGAGCAGTACTTC; CDR3aa: CSATDPPLNEQYF
j_gene: TRBJ2-7; v_gene: TRBV28; d_gene: NA; abundance: NA; CDR3nt: TGTGCCAGCAGCTCCCCCGGGGTCCACTACGAGCAGTACTTC; CDR3aa: CASSSPGVHYEQYF
j_gene: TRBJ1-5; v_gene: TRBV19; d_gene: TRBD1; abundance: NA; CDR3nt: TGTGCCAGTAGTACGGGACAGCACGCTTATAGCAATCAGCCCCAGCATTTT; CDR3aa: CASSTGQHAYSNQPQHF
j_gene: TRBJ2-5; v_gene: TRBV29-1; d_gene: TRBD2; abundance: NA; CDR3nt: TGCAGCGTACTGCTACGACTAGCGGGAGTTCTGAAGACCCAGTACTTC; CDR3aa: CSVLLRLAGVLKTQYF
j_gene: TRBJ2-3; v_gene: TRBV18; d_gene: NA; abundance: NA; CDR3nt: TGTGCCAGCTCACCAGGAGGGGTGGCCGATACGCAGTATTTT; CDR3aa: CASSPGGVADTQYF
j_gene: TRBJ2-2; v_gene: TRBV9; d_gene: NA; abundance: NA; CDR3nt: TGTGCCAGCAGCGAAGGTGGAGTGAACACCGGGGAGCTGTTTTTT; CDR3aa: CASSEGGVNTGELFF
j_gene: TRBJ1-4; v_gene: TRBV11-2; d_gene: TRBD1; abundance: NA; CDR3nt: TGTGCCAGCAGCTTAGTTCCAGGGGGATGGGTCAATGAAAAACTGTTTTTT; CDR3aa: CASSLVPGGWVNEKLFF
j_gene: TRBJ1-2; v_gene: TRBV6-5; d_gene: TRBD1; abundance: NA; CDR3nt: TGTGCCAGCAGGGGGACAGAGGGCTACACCTTC; CDR3aa: CASRGTEGYTF
j_gene: TRBJ2-3; v_gene: TRBV5-6; d_gene: NA; abundance: NA; CDR3nt: TGTGCCAGCAGCTTAAGGGGGACTAGCACAGATACGCAGTATTTT; CDR3aa: CASSLRGTSTDTQYF
j_gene: TRBJ2-3; v_gene: TRBV7-3; d_gene: NA; abundance: NA; CDR3nt: TGTGCCAGCAGCCGTTGGGCCCAGGGCAGTGGTGTACAAGATACGCAGTATTTT; CDR3aa: CASSRWAQGSGVQDTQYF
j_gene: TRBJ2-7; v_gene: TRBV20-1; d_gene: NA; abundance: NA; CDR3nt: TGCAGTGCTTTCGACTACGAGCAGTACTTC; CDR3aa: CSAFDYEQYF
j_gene: TRBJ1-5; v_gene: TRBV4-3; d_gene: NA; abundance: NA; CDR3nt: TGCGCCAGCAGCCAAGACGGACAGTACAATCAGCCCCAGCATTTT; CDR3aa: CASSQDGQYNQPQHF
j_gene: TRBJ2-1; v_gene: TRBV2; d_gene: NA; abundance: NA; CDR3nt: TGTGCCAGCAGTGGGGGCGGGATAGGTGAGCAGTTCTTC; CDR3aa: CASSGGGIGEQFF
j_gene: TRBJ2-3; v_gene: TRBV10-3; d_gene: TRBD2; abundance: NA; CDR3nt: TGTGCCATCAGTGAGCTAGCGGGATCCACAGATACGCAGTATTTT; CDR3aa: CAISELAGSTDTQYF
j_gene: TRBJ1-3; v_gene: TRBV3-1/TRBV3-2; d_gene: NA; abundance: NA; CDR3nt: TGTGCCAGCAGCCAAGGCGGTCTACCGGGGAACACCATATATTTT; CDR3aa: CASSQGGLPGNTIYF
j_gene: TRBJ1-6; v_gene: TRBV6-5; d_gene: NA; abundance: once; CDR3nt: TGTGCCAGCAGTCCGGACAGCCTCGAACCGCCCCTCCACTTT; CDR3aa: CASSPDSLEPPLHF
j_gene: TRBJ2-3; v_gene: TRBV11-3; d_gene: NA; abundance: NA; CDR3nt: TGTGCCAGCAGCTCGCCCCTCAGGCGGGATACGCAGTATTTT; CDR3aa: CASSSPLRRDTQYF
j_gene: TRBJ2-1; v_gene: TRBV6-2/TRBV6-3; d_gene: NA; abundance: NA; CDR3nt: TGTGCCAGCAGTCCAACGGCGGCCGTTGAGCAGTTCTTC; CDR3aa: CASSPTAAVEQFF
j_gene: TRBJ2-7; v_gene: TRBV24-1; d_gene: NA; abundance: NA; CDR3nt: TGTGCCACCAGTGATTCAGGGTCATATTCCCACGAGCAGTACTTC; CDR3aa: CATSDSGSYSHEQYF
j_gene: TRBJ2-7; v_gene: TRBV18; d_gene: NA; abundance: NA; CDR3nt: TGTGCCAGCTCAGCCGGGACTGGAGATCACGAGCAGTACTTC; CDR3aa: CASSAGTGDHEQYF
j_gene: TRBJ1-5; v_gene: TRBV19; d_gene: NA; abundance: NA; CDR3nt: TGTGCCAGTAGTCTCAGATATCAGCCCCAGCATTTT; CDR3aa: CASSLRYQPQHF
j_gene: TRBJ2-7; v_gene: TRBV7-2; d_gene: TRBD2; abundance: NA; CDR3nt: TGTGCCAGCAGTCGACTAGCCAGGGAGGGGGAGCAGTACTTC; CDR3aa: CASSRLAREGEQYF
j_gene: TRBJ2-1; v_gene: TRBV19; d_gene: TRBD2; abundance: NA; CDR3nt: TGTGCCAGTAGTTCCTTGAGACTAGCTGGTGAGCAGTTCTTC; CDR3aa: CASSSLRLAGEQFF
j_gene: TRBJ2-7; v_gene: TRBV27; d_gene: TRBD2; abundance: NA; CDR3nt: TGTGCCAGCAGTTTATTTGGCGGGAGAGCGTACGAGCAGTACTTC; CDR3aa: CASSLFGGRAYEQYF
j_gene: TRBJ2-2; v_gene: TRBV29-1; d_gene: NA; abundance: NA; CDR3nt: TGCAGCGTTGCCGGGGTGAGGACCGGGGAGCTGTTTTTT; CDR3aa: CSVAGVRTGELFF
j_gene: TRBJ1-5; v_gene: TRBV6-4; d_gene: NA; abundance: NA; CDR3nt: TGTGCCAGCAGTGAGGATCCTAGTCAGCCCCAGCATTTT; CDR3aa: CASSEDPSQPQHF
j_gene: TRBJ1-3; v_gene: TRBV15; d_gene: NA; abundance: NA; CDR3nt: TGTGCCACCAGCAGACCCAGGGGTTTGTCCTACGGAAACACCATATATTTT; CDR3aa: CATSRPRGLSYGNTIYF
j_gene: TRBJ2-3; v_gene: TRBV3-1/TRBV3-2; d_gene: TRBD2; abundance: NA; CDR3nt: TGTGCCAGCAGCCCAACTAGCGGAGTCACAGATACGCAGTATTTT; CDR3aa: CASSPTSGVTDTQYF
j_gene: TRBJ2-2; v_gene: TRBV27; d_gene: TRBD2; abundance: NA; CDR3nt: TGTGCCAGCAGTCCTAGCGGATTCACCGGGGAGCTGTTTTTT; CDR3aa: CASSPSGFTGELFF
j_gene: TRBJ2-3; v_gene: TRBV2; d_gene: NA; abundance: NA; CDR3nt: TGTGCCAGCAGTAGACGGACAGATACGCAGTATTTT; CDR3aa: CASSRRTDTQYF
j_gene: TRBJ2-7; v_gene: TRBV27; d_gene: TRBD1; abundance: NA; CDR3nt: TGTGCCAGCAGTGTTGGACAGGGGGCGAACGAGCAGTACTTC; CDR3aa: CASSVGQGANEQYF
j_gene: TRBJ1-5; v_gene: TRBV5-1; d_gene: NA; abundance: NA; CDR3nt: TGCGCCAGCAGCTTGGAATCAGGGCAGCCCCAGCATTTT; CDR3aa: CASSLESGQPQHF
j_gene: TRBJ2-2; v_gene: TRBV5-4; d_gene: TRBD2; abundance: NA; CDR3nt: TGTGCCAGCAGCTGGGGGCTAGCGGGAGCTAACAGCGGGGAGCTGTTTTTT; CDR3aa: CASSWGLAGANSGELFF
j_gene: TRBJ2-7; v_gene: TRBV4-2; d_gene: TRBD1; abundance: NA; CDR3nt: TGTGCCAGCAGCTTACGATGGGACAGGGTCGCCGAGCAGTACTTC; CDR3aa: CASSLRWDRVAEQYF
j_gene: TRBJ2-7; v_gene: TRBV21-1; d_gene: NA; abundance: NA; CDR3nt: TGTGCCAGCAGCAAAGTTGGAGGGGACGAGCAGTACTTC; CDR3aa: CASSKVGGDEQYF
j_gene: TRBJ2-5; v_gene: TRBV11-2; d_gene: TRBD2; abundance: NA; CDR3nt: TGTGCCAGCAGCACTGTAGCGGGAGTGCAGACCCAGTACTTC; CDR3aa: CASSTVAGVQTQYF
j_gene: TRBJ2-2; v_gene: TRBV24-1; d_gene: NA; abundance: few; CDR3nt: TGTGCCACCAGTGATGTCGGGGGCCCAGACGGGGAGCTGTTTTTT; CDR3aa: CATSDVGGPDGELFF
j_gene: TRBJ1-2; v_gene: TRBV6-5; d_gene: NA; abundance: NA; CDR3nt: TGTGCCACCGGGGGGGGCGGCTATGGCTACACCTTC; CDR3aa: CATGGGGYGYTF
j_gene: TRBJ1-4; v_gene: TRBV4-1; d_gene: NA; abundance: NA; CDR3nt: TGCGCCAGCAGCCAAGGAGGGGCAGTGGTAGAAAAACTGTTTTTT; CDR3aa: CASSQGGAVVEKLFF
j_gene: TRBJ1-6; v_gene: TRBV28; d_gene: TRBD1; abundance: NA; CDR3nt: TGTGCCGGGACAGGGGCGCTTGGGAATTCACCCCTCCACTTT; CDR3aa: CAGTGALGNSPLHF
j_gene: TRBJ1-6; v_gene: TRBV30; d_gene: NA; abundance: NA; CDR3nt: TGTGCCTGGAGTGTGTGGGGTGGGTGGTCACCCCTCCACTTT; CDR3aa: CAWSVWGGWSPLHF